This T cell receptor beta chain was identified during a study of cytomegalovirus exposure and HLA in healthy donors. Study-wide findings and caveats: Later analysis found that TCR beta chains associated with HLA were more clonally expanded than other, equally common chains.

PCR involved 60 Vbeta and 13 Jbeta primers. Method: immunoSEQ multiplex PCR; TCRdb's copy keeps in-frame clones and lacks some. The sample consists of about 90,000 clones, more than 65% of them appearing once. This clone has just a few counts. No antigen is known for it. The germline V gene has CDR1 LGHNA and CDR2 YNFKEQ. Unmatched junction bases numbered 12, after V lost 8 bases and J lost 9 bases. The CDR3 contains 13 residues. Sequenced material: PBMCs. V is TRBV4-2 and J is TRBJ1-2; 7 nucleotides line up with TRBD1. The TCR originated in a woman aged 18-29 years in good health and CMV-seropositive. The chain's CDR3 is CASSDGRGQSYTF. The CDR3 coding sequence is TGTGCCAGCTCTGATGGAAGGGGGCAGAGCTACACCTTC.